The clone carrying this T cell receptor beta chain turned up a few times. The antigen is not known. The sample originates from a study of CD8+ T cells in alopecia areata. CDR3 size: 15 residues. Trimming left V 4 bases short and J 5 bases short, with 18 bases between. Germline V gives CDR1 SGHRS, CDR2 YFSETQ. TCR sequencing used cDNA made by reverse transcription of extracted RNA. Libraries were prepared by immunoSEQ multiplex PCR; TCRdb keeps only in-frame clonotypes and omits some of them. The sample contains about 200,000 clones, 50% to 70% of which appear only once. Study findings and constraints: Higher clonality than in normal scalp was seen in lesional scalp, especially alopecia totalis/universalis.

Stated treatment: oral pan-JAK inhibitor, 5-10 mg twice daily. The source of this sequence is a human donor with alopecia areata. V usage is TRBV5-1 and J usage is TRBJ1-2; D is perhaps TRBD1 (5 bases). The sample was CD4+ T cells sorted from blood, taken at week 4, from a patient treated with tofacitinib. This chain's CDR3 is CASSPGRGAGYGYTF. The DNA of the CDR3 is TGCGCCAGCAGCCCCGGAAGGGGCGCGGGGTATGGCTACACCTTC.